This TCR beta chain was observed in a study of CD8 T cells in Susac syndrome. It was with random hexamers that 0.5 to 1 ug RNA was reverse transcribed. TCRdb analysed the immunoSEQ multiplex PCR reads with MiXCR anew, one entry per CDR3 protein. The table lists around 220,000 distinct CDR3 sequences, 90% to 95% of them singletons, with about 0.15% in the top ten. V trimming: 5 bases; J trimming: 7 bases; junction bases outside the gene matches: 11. CDR3 length: 15 residues. CDR1 and CDR2 (germline): SEHNR, FQNEAQ (reference sequence). The V gene is TRBV7-9, the J gene TRBJ2-1; TRBD2 matches 7 bases. This receptor was obtained from a human donor with multiple sclerosis. The sample consisted of CD8+ T cells from PBMCs. The CDR3 region is CASSPVVKGGNEQFF. CDR3 nucleotide sequence: TGTGCCAGCAGCCCTGTGGTTAAGGGAGGGAATGAGCAGTTCTTC.